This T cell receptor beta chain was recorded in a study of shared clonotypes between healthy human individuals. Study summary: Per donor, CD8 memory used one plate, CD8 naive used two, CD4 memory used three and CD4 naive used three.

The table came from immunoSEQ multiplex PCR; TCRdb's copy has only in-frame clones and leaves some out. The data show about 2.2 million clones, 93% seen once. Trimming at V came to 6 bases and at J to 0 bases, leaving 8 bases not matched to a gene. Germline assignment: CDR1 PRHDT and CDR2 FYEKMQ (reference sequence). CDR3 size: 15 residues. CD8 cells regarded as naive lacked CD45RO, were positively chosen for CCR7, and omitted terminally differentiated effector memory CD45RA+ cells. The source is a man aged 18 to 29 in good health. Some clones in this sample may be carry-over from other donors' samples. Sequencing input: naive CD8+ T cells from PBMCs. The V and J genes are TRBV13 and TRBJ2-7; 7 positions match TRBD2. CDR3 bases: TGTGCCAGCAGTCCCCAGCGGGATACCTCCTACGAGCAGTACTTC. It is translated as CASSPQRDTSYEQYF.